These 4 T cell receptor beta chains were sequenced from one sample in a study of blood T cells in healthy people across ages. A sample-barcoded 5' primer and a J-beta primer mix were used in a second PCR of about 7 to 12 cycles. One entry per CDR3 protein results from TCRdb running MiXCR on the 5' RACE reads. The sample lists some 920,000 distinct CDR3 sequences; roughly 51% were seen once. Input material: blood. These receptors came from a woman aged 60 to 75 in good health.

The chain couples TRBV4-1 to TRBJ2-3, with 14 nucleotides matching TRBD2. This CDR3 comprises 16 residues. CDR1 is MGHRA and CDR2 is YSYEKL in the germline V gene. V lost 4 bases and J lost 2; bases outside the gene matches: 2. CDR3 region: CASSRLAGGDTDTQYF. Written as DNA, the CDR3 is TGCGCCAGCAGCCGACTAGCGGGAGGGGACACAGATACGCAGTATTTT.

The chain has TRBV28 and TRBJ2-7, with D possibly matching TRBD1 (7 bases). CDR1 MDHEN and CDR2 SYDVKM come from the germline V gene. V gave up 11 bases and J gave up 0 bases, with 20 bases separating them. This CDR3 has 15 residues. The CDR3 DNA reads TGTGCCGACAGTTTAGCGGCAGGGGGCTCCTACGAGCAGTACTTC. Translated, it gives CADSLAAGGSYEQYF.

The chain carries TRBV7-2 and TRBJ1-2; D remains ambiguous. CDR3 size: 16 residues. Trimming pared 5 bases from V and 3 bases from J, leaving 19 bases between. The germline CDR1 and CDR2 sequences are SGHTA and FQGNSA. The CDR3: CASSRDTLSRDYGYTF. The CDR3 coding sequence is TGTGCCAGCAGCAGAGACACTCTCTCAAGGGACTATGGCTACACCTTC.

V gene TRBV3-1 combines with J gene TRBJ1-6, with no clear D. V was pared by 1 base and J by 7 bases, with 8 bases between. Per the germline V gene, CDR1 is LGHDT and CDR2 is YNNKEL (reference sequence). The CDR3 is 14 residues long. For the CDR3, the DNA is TGTGCCAGCAGCCAAGGGGCTGAAAATTCACCCCTCCACTTT. It is translated as CASSQGAENSPLHF.